The 31 T cell receptor beta chains below all came from one sample that was sequenced in a study of T-cell reconstitution after alpha-beta-depleted transplantation in children. For TCRbeta, the library was prepared with unique molecular identifiers. TCRdb used MiXCR to reprocess the PCR reads, holding one entry per CDR3 protein. The sample lists over 15,000 distinct CDR3 sequences, roughly 8% occurring once. The sequencing here drew on PBMCs, mostly from graft donor cells, taken 60 days after TCRalphabeta/CD19-depleted stem cell transplant. The receptors shown here come from a boy younger than two who had a stem cell transplant for Wiskott-Aldrich syndrome, so the T cells may come from the graft donor.

This clonotype was counted ten times or more. The chain has TRBV12-3 or TRBV12-4 and TRBJ1-5; a weak D match, TRBD1 (6 bases). This CDR3 is built from 13 residues. V dropped 4 bases and J dropped 7 bases, with 11 bases sitting between them. This CDR3 reads CASSWRGEQPQHF. CDR3 nucleotide sequence: TGTGCCAGCAGTTGGAGGGGGGAACAGCCCCAGCATTTT.

The CDR3 loop reads CASSLALTF. The DNA for the CDR3 is TGTGCCAGCAGCTTAGCCCTGACTTTC. The chain couples TRBV11-2 to TRBJ2-6; D remains ambiguous. The CDR3 runs 9 residues. With 1 base removed from V and 15 bases from J, the gap between germline ends came to 1 base. From germline, CDR1 is SGHAT and CDR2 FQNNGV. Based on the CDR3 plus reference TRBV11-2 and TRBJ2-6, the full variable domain is EAGVAQSPRYKIIEKRQSVAFWCNPISGHATLYWYQQILGQGPKLLIQFQNNGVVDDSQLPKDRFSAERLKGVDSTLKIQPAKLEDSAVYLCASSLALTFGAGSRLTVL.

V and J are TRBV7-9 and TRBJ1-5; tentatively, D is TRBD1 (5 bases). The germline gives CDR1 SEHNR, CDR2 FQNEAQ (reference sequence). The CDR3 is made up of 14 amino acids. Trimming shortened V by 5 bases and J by 10 bases, and 18 bases separated the two germline ends. DNA for the CDR3: TGTGCCAGCAGCCCCGGGGGGGACGTGAGACCCCAGCATTTT. Translating gives CASSPGGDVRPQHF.

This clonotype was seen ten or more times. The J gene is TRBJ1-1, the V gene TRBV4-1; D unresolved. CDR3 length: 15 residues. V dropped 4 bases and J dropped 1 base, with 13 bases sitting between them. Germline lookup yields CDR1 MGHRA and CDR2 YSYEKL. DNA of the CDR3: TGCGCCAGCAGCCCTGATGGACGGCCGAACACTGAAGCTTTCTTT. It encodes CASSPDGRPNTEAFF.

This clonotype was recorded a few times. This rearrangement joins TRBV5-1 to TRBJ2-3, with D possibly being TRBD2 (6 bases). Between the trimmed V and J ends, which lost 7 bases and 4 bases, there was a span of 19 bases. Germline CDR1 is SGHRS and CDR2 is YFSETQ. This CDR3 region has 15 residues. CDR3 DNA sequence: TGCGCCAGCGGCCCGGGACTCCCGTTCCCAGATACGCAGTATTTT. Its translation: CASGPGLPFPDTQYF. Full variable domain (missing parts from reference TRBV5-1 and TRBJ2-3): KAGVTQTPRYLIKTRGQQVTLSCSPISGHRSVSWYQQTPGQGLQFLFEYFSETQRNKGNFPGRFSGRQFSNSRSEMNVSTLELGDSALYLCASGPGLPFPDTQYFGPGTRLTVL.

This clonotype was seen many times. The chain uses TRBV5-1 and TRBJ2-1; maybe TRBD2 (6 bases). V was shortened by 1 base and J by 3 bases, with 11 bases between the two germline ends. The CDR3 loop spans 15 amino acids. The V gene's germline CDR1 is SGHRS and CDR2 YFSETQ. CDR3 loop: CASSLSGVLYNEQFF. In nucleotides, the CDR3 is TGCGCCAGCAGCTTGTCGGGGGTTCTCTACAATGAGCAGTTCTTC.

This clonotype came up many times. This chain uses TRBV27 with TRBJ1-6, with 10 bases matching TRBD1. There are 15 residues in the CDR3. V lost 4 bases to trimming and J lost 9 bases; unmatched junction nucleotides: 6. The germline CDR1 and CDR2 sequences are MNHEY and SMNVEV (reference sequence). CDR3 residues: CASSSGQGFSSPLHF. Written as DNA, the CDR3 is TGTGCCAGCAGTTCGGGACAGGGGTTTAGTTCACCCCTCCACTTT.

This chain joins TRBV19 and TRBJ1-1, with TRBD1 identical over 9 bases. Germline V gene sequence: CDR1 LNHDA, CDR2 SQIVND (reference sequence). Unmatched junction bases numbered 5, after V lost 5 bases and J lost 4 bases. The CDR3 consists of 14 residues. The CDR3 DNA follows: TGTGCCAGTAGTCCAGGACAGGGGAGCACTGAAGCTTTCTTT. It encodes CASSPGQGSTEAFF.

The chain employs TRBV4-1 and TRBJ2-1; 9 bases are a match to TRBD2. This CDR3 has 16 residues. V was clipped by 2 bases and J by 4 bases; unmatched bases: 6. Germline V gene lookup returns CDR1 MGHRA and CDR2 YSYEKL. The CDR3 loop reads CASSQTGTSRYNEQFF. In DNA, the CDR3 is TGCGCCAGCAGCCAAACCGGGACTAGCCGTTACAATGAGCAGTTCTTC.

This clonotype was picked up a small number of times. V gene TRBV13 combines with J gene TRBJ2-5; D remains unclear. Germline V gene sequence: CDR1 PRHDT, CDR2 FYEKMQ (reference sequence). V shed 1 base and J shed 3 bases, with 12 bases lying between them. This CDR3 comprises 15 residues. CDR3 protein: CASSLAPANKETQYF. The DNA of the CDR3 is TGTGCCAGCAGCTTAGCGCCAGCCAACAAAGAGACCCAGTACTTC.

This clonotype was observed at least ten times. The chain carries TRBV12-3 or TRBV12-4 and TRBJ2-5; a weak D match, TRBD1 (7 bases). The CDR3 spans 16 residues. Trimming removed 6 bases at V and 9 bases at J, with 26 bases between. The CDR3 here is CASRDRQGRGDGAQYF. DNA for the CDR3: TGTGCCAGCAGAGATCGACAGGGCAGGGGGGACGGGGCCCAGTACTTC.

In this sample, this clonotype turned up many times. The chain carries TRBV4-1 and TRBJ2-7; 9 positions match TRBD2. Unmatched junction bases numbered 9, after V lost 4 bases and J lost 2 bases. Germline CDR1 reads MGHRA; CDR2 reads YSYEKL. The CDR3 totals 16 residues. This CDR3 reads CASSPYRTSVTYEQYF. CDR3 coding DNA: TGCGCCAGCAGCCCATACCGGACTAGCGTTACCTACGAGCAGTACTTC.

This clonotype occurred many times. CDR3 loop: CASRYAVEAGYGYTF. In DNA form, the CDR3 reads TGTGCCAGCAGATATGCCGTAGAAGCCGGCTATGGCTACACCTTC. The chain joins TRBV7-9 to TRBJ1-2; D remains ambiguous. CDR3 size: 15 residues. The germline V gene has CDR1 SEHNR and CDR2 FQNEAQ (reference sequence). V was cut by 6 bases and J by 4 bases, with 18 bases left in between.

Within the sample, this clonotype is medium-sized. The chain recombines TRBV28 with TRBJ1-5, with a possible D match to TRBD1 (5 bases). CDR3 length: 16 amino acids. Germline V gives CDR1 MDHEN, CDR2 SYDVKM. The V and J ends lost 6 bases and 3 bases respectively, with 18 bases between them. The CDR3 reads CASSLPSGRINQPQHF. In DNA, the CDR3 is TGTGCCAGCAGCCTGCCCTCGGGACGGATCAATCAGCCCCAGCATTTT. The entire variable domain, with the rest obtained from reference TRBV28 and TRBJ1-5, is as follows: DVKVTQSSRYLVKRTGEKVFLECVQDMDHENMFWYRQDPGLGLRLIYFSYDVKMKEKGDIPEGYSVSREKKERFSLILESASTNQTSMYLCASSLPSGRINQPQHFGDGTRLSIL.

This clonotype was seen more than once but under ten times. The chain is built from TRBV5-1 and TRBJ1-1; tentatively, D is TRBD1 (5 bases). Germline V gene data show CDR1 as SGHRS and CDR2 as YFSETQ. Trimming took 4 bases from V and 0 from J, leaving 13 bases between them. The length of the CDR3 is 15 residues. CDR3 region: CASSQMTAVNTEAFF. The CDR3, as DNA: TGCGCCAGCAGCCAGATGACAGCTGTGAACACTGAAGCTTTCTTT.

V gene TRBV5-6 combines with J gene TRBJ2-5; D gene unclear. V gave up 4 bases and J gave up 5 bases, with 21 bases separating them. From germline, CDR1 is SGHDT and CDR2 YYEEEE. This CDR3 is 16 amino acids long. CDR3 residues: CASSLYRAQFMETQYF. CDR3 sequence (DNA): TGTGCCAGCAGCCTTTACCGCGCGCAGTTTATGGAGACCCAGTACTTC. Full variable domain (rest looked up from reference TRBV5-6 and TRBJ2-5): DAGVTQSPTHLIKTRGQQVTLRCSPKSGHDTVSWYQQALGQGPQFIFQYYEEEERQRGNFPDRFSGHQFPNYSSELNVNALLLGDSALYLCASSLYRAQFMETQYFGPGTRLLVL.

This clonotype was detected many times. The J gene is TRBJ1-3, the V gene TRBV20-1; D remains ambiguous. Germline-derived CDR1 and CDR2 are DFQATT and SNEGSKA (reference sequence). CDR3 length: 13 residues. The V end lost 0 bases, the J end lost 0 bases, and 3 bases lay between the germline ends. This CDR3 reads CSARDSSGNTIYF. DNA for the CDR3: TGCAGTGCTAGAGACAGCTCTGGAAACACCATATATTTT.

The table lists this clonotype with many counts. The chain carries TRBV7-3 and TRBJ2-7; 11 bases map to TRBD2. This CDR3 region has 14 residues. Germline values: CDR1 SGHTA, CDR2 FQGTGA. V shed 5 bases and J 2 bases; nucleotides not matched to a gene: 2. CDR3 sequence: CASSVAGGTYEQYF. The CDR3 coding sequence is TGTGCCAGCAGCGTAGCGGGAGGGACCTACGAGCAGTACTTC.

This clonotype was detected many times. This chain joins TRBV18 and TRBJ2-3; 7 nucleotides align to TRBD2. This CDR3 has 15 residues. The trim removed 6 bases at V and 0 bases at J, leaving 6 bases unmatched. Germline V gene sequence: CDR1 KGHSH, CDR2 LQKENI. CDR3 sequence reads: CASSRDYSSTDTQYF. For the CDR3, the DNA is TGTGCCAGCTCGCGGGACTACTCTAGCACAGATACGCAGTATTTT.

The chain joins TRBV24-1 to TRBJ2-7; D perhaps matches TRBD2 (6 bases). The CDR3 runs 16 residues. V was trimmed by 3 bases and J by 7 bases, leaving 21 bases between them. CDR1 and CDR2 (germline): KGHDR, SFDVKD. DNA for the CDR3: TGTGCCACCAGTGATCACATTGGTGGCAGGAGGGGTGAGCAGTACTTC. Translating it yields CATSDHIGGRRGEQYF.

This clonotype was recorded at least ten times. One end of the junction fails to match germline, which may point to a read error. V and J are TRBV7-2 and TRBJ2-2; D might be TRBD2 (6 bases). The length of the CDR3 is 14 residues. CDR1 and CDR2 from the germline V gene are SGHTA and FQGNSA. The CDR3 region has the DNA TGTGCCAGCAGCTTAGAAGGGAGAACCGGGGAGGTGTTTTTT. Its protein product is CASSLEGRTGEVFF. The whole variable domain, remainder taken from reference TRBV7-2 and TRBJ2-2, is GAGVSQSPSNKVTEKGKDVELRCDPISGHTALYWYRQSLGQGLEFLIYFQGNSAPDKSGLPSDRFSAERTGGSVSTLTIQRTQQEDSAVYLCASSLEGRTGEVFFGEGSRLTVL.

This clonotype occurred a few times. The chain joins TRBV12-3 or TRBV12-4 to TRBJ2-2, with a possible D match to TRBD2 (6 bases). Trimming removed 5 bases at V and 4 bases at J, with 14 bases between. The CDR3 loop spans 15 amino acids. DNA of the CDR3: TGTGCCAGCAGTCAACCGGGACTGTCCACCGGGGAGCTGTTTTTT. Translating gives CASSQPGLSTGELFF.

The genes are TRBV20-1 and TRBJ2-7; 12 nucleotides align to TRBD1. CDR3 size: 17 residues. Germline-derived CDR1 and CDR2 are DFQATT and SNEGSKA (reference sequence). The CDR3 sequence is CCARPYRDRGPSYEQYF. The DNA of the CDR3 is TGCTGCGCTAGACCTTATCGGGACAGGGGGCCCTCCTACGAGCAGTACTTC.

The chain couples TRBV24-1 to TRBJ1-2; no definite D call. Trimming stripped 3 bases from V and 2 bases from J, with 0 bases between. The V gene's germline CDR1 is KGHDR and CDR2 SFDVKD. The CDR3 is 11 residues long. CDR3 DNA sequence: TGTGCCACCAGTGATAACTATGGCTACACCTTC. Translating gives CATSDNYGYTF.

This clonotype was counted many times. Here the CDR3 DNA reads TGTGCCAGCAGCCCCACCGGGACCGGTAGAGGCGAGCAGTACTTC. It is translated as CASSPTGTGRGEQYF. The chain uses TRBV28 and TRBJ2-7; D possibly uses TRBD1 or TRBD2 (5 bases each). There are 15 residues in the CDR3. Per the germline V gene, CDR1 is MDHEN and CDR2 is SYDVKM. Trimming took 6 bases from V and 6 from J, leaving 21 bases between them.

Many counts were recorded for this clonotype. The chain recombines TRBV5-1 with TRBJ2-1; no definite D call. V was cut by 0 bases and J by 0 bases, with 7 bases left in between. Per germline, CDR1 SGHRS and CDR2 YFSETQ. The CDR3 extends over 15 amino acids. The CDR3: CASSLARSSYNEQFF. In DNA form, the CDR3 reads TGCGCCAGCAGCTTGGCGCGAAGCTCCTACAATGAGCAGTTCTTC.

This clonotype was seen a handful of times. The chain joins TRBV18 to TRBJ2-5; D gene ambiguous. The CDR3 totals 14 residues. Germline V gene sequence: CDR1 KGHSH, CDR2 LQKENI. V lost 2 bases, J lost 7 bases, and 14 bases lay in between. CDR3 in amino acids: CASSPKTGSGTQYF. The CDR3 region has the DNA TGTGCCAGCTCACCAAAAACTGGGTCCGGGACCCAGTACTTC.

The CDR3 region has the DNA TGTGCCAGCCGAAAGAAGGTCAGCGGGAGAAGTGTGGATACGCAGTATTTT. Its translation is CASRKKVSGRSVDTQYF. The gene calls are TRBV3-1 and TRBJ2-3; 8 positions match TRBD2. This CDR3 is built from 17 residues. The V and J ends lost 8 bases and 6 bases, in that order; junction bases with no gene match: 19. The V gene's germline CDR1 is LGHDT and CDR2 YNNKEL (reference sequence).

This clonotype was detected only a few times. The rearrangement links TRBV7-9 to TRBJ2-7; the match to TRBD1 covers 7 bases. Germline CDR1 SEHNR, CDR2 FQNEAQ (reference sequence). Trimming removed 1 base from V and 6 bases from J; junction bases left unmatched: 6. The CDR3 consists of 14 residues. The CDR3 bases are TGTGCCAGCAGCTTAGGCGGACAGGCTAGCGAGCAGTACTTC. Residues: CASSLGGQASEQYF.

This clonotype has ten or more counts. This chain uses TRBV18 with TRBJ2-1; tentative D call: TRBD1 (6 bases). The CDR3 is 19 amino acids. Trimming removed 3 bases from V and 8 bases from J, with 29 bases in between. CDR1 KGHSH and CDR2 LQKENI come from the germline V gene. The CDR3 here is CASSPERGCELQVNHEQFF. The DNA of the CDR3 is TGTGCCAGCTCACCTGAAAGGGGGTGTGAGTTGCAGGTCAACCATGAGCAGTTCTTC.

The chain joins TRBV20-1 to TRBJ2-3; D is undetermined. Per germline, CDR1 DFQATT and CDR2 SNEGSKA (reference sequence). CDR3 size: 13 residues. The V end was cut by 5 bases, the J end by 2 bases, with 11 bases between. The CDR3 protein is CSAPGASTDTQYF. The CDR3 nucleotides are TGCAGTGCTCCAGGAGCCTCCACAGATACGCAGTATTTT.